The sequence of this T cell receptor beta chain was determined in a study of T-cell memory formation after mild COVID-19 (dated by TCRdb to about 2021). As for the study more broadly: TCR sequence clusters from the two donors were largely donor specific. Longitudinal TCRalpha and TCRbeta repertoire sequencing tracked T-cell clones expanding and contracting after mild COVID-19 in two donors. Two young, previously healthy adult volunteers, one female and one male, were included in the cohort.

Ficoll-Paque density gradient centrifugation was used to isolate PBMCs. Data came from an Illumina NovaSeq 6000. TCRalpha and TCRbeta cDNA libraries were built by 5'RACE with constant-segment primers, adding sample barcodes and unique molecular identifiers. Trizol reagent was used to extract RNA from every sample. Library amplification was performed in two PCR steps, and a second sample barcode and Illumina TruSeq adapters were introduced in the second step. Libraries were sequenced on an Illumina NovaSeq with 2 x 150 bp paired-end reads. Processing in the source paper ran as follows. Reads were demultiplexed and collapsed into UMI-guided consensus sequences with migec v1.2.7. With mixcr v2.1.11, UMI consensuses were aligned to TRA and TRB V and J templates and assembled into clonotypes. A clonotype was counted as expanded or contracted only if both edgeR and NoisET called the change significant, with noise models trained on biological replicates. For edgeR calls, the thresholds were a false discovery rate-adjusted p below 0.01 and a log2 fold-change of 1. As an exploratory analysis of dynamics, max-normalized trajectories of the 1000 most abundant clonotypes were examined with PCA combined with hierarchical clustering. Separately sequenced CD4+ and CD8+ repertoires were used to assign a CD4 or CD8 phenotype to each responding clone. In TCRdb, the public reads were trimmed at Q25 with fastp and aligned with MiXCR, with productive beta chains retained. When rows share a CDR3 protein, they turn into one entry using the most common DNA and genes. It is TCRdb's table, rather than the study itself, that gives the V and J calls and clone size. For this sample the table gives around 200,000 distinct CDR3 sequences, of which roughly a tenth were detected only once. Approximately 2.8% of the sample is in the top ten clones.

The CDR3 has 16 amino acids, counting the end cysteine and phenylalanine. Only the CDR3 DNA is retained, 48 bases long and in frame from the first base. V is cut back by 4 bases and J by 4 bases, with 6 bases in the junction unmatched. The germline V gene supplies CDR1 SGHRS and CDR2 YFSETQ. A few counts support this clonotype. Its antigen is unknown. No base quality values were provided; no much bigger clone lies one nucleotide off. General conclusions and limits of the study: The detection of some responding clones in pre-infection memory suggests that pre-existing cross-reactive memory T cells joined the SARS-CoV-2 response. SARS-CoV-2 specificity was not confirmed for the second-wave clones peaking on day 37. Contracting CD4+ clones were located mainly in the CM and EM memory subsets, whereas CD8+ clones were found to be enriched in EMRA. Clones that contracted from day 15 to 85 showed balanced CD4/CD8 phenotypes, whereas a second wave of clones that expanded from day 15 to 37 leaned towards CD4+. Only two mild cases were covered by the study, and larger cohorts that include severe cases with pre-infection samples were considered necessary.

This TCR came from a man between 18 and 29 years old who had mild COVID-19 (a few samples of this study predate the infection). The sample titles of this study are shuffled in the database, so cell type and time point are left out; the donor was told from shared clones. Material: PBMCs or a T cell subset sorted from them (not recorded which). In this chain, TRBV5-1 is recombined with TRBJ2-5, with 14 bases in between that match TRBD2. Here the CDR3 is given as CASSATSGGAPETQYF. In nucleotides, the sequence is TGCGCCAGCAGCGCGACTAGCGGGGGGGCTCCAGAGACCCAGTACTTC.